The 27 T cell receptor beta chains listed next were all sequenced from one sample in a study of CXCR3-negative and CXCR3-positive naive CD8 T cells. TRB cDNA was prepared as libraries by UMI-labeled 5' RACE. Reanalyzing the 5' RACE reads, TCRdb keeps one entry per CDR3 protein, without DNA. The sample has roughly 45,000 distinct CDR3 sequences; the top ten hold about 2.3%. The sample consisted of naive CXCR3- CD8+ T cells from blood. The subset was: CD45RO-CCR7+CD27+CD95- naive CD8+ T cells lacking CXCR3 (TNR3-). All receptors derive from a human donor in good health. Some clones in this sample may be carry-over from other donors' samples.

The chain links TRBV29-1 to TRBJ2-2; with no DNA, the TCRdb D assignment of TRBD2 cannot be verified. The germline CDR1 and CDR2 sequences are SQVTM and ANQGSEA. The CDR3 runs 14 residues. The CDR3 region is CSVDSGSDTGELFF.

This chain links TRBV6-5 with TRBJ2-2. CDR3 size: 14 residues. Germline V gene data show CDR1 as MNHEY and CDR2 as SVGAGI. The CDR3 region is CASSPETNTGELFF.

V is TRBV7-8 and J is TRBJ1-6. The CDR3 covers 15 residues. Germline CDR1 reads SGHVS; CDR2 reads FQNEAQ. The CDR3 loop reads CASSPTDPYNSPLHF.

This chain uses TRBV3-1 with TRBJ2-1; TCRdb calls TRBD1, which cannot be checked without DNA. Per germline, CDR1 LGHDT and CDR2 YNNKEL (reference sequence). The CDR3 extends over 17 amino acids. CDR3 sequence: CASSQDPPPLNADEQFF.

V usage is TRBV12-3 or TRBV12-4 and J usage is TRBJ2-2; TCRdb's assignment of TRBD2 cannot be checked, as there is no DNA. This CDR3 has 13 amino acids. CDR3 protein: CASSLAGLGELFF.

The V gene is TRBV7-2, the J gene TRBJ2-3; TCRdb calls TRBD1, which cannot be checked without DNA. Germline CDR1 is SGHTA and CDR2 is FQGNSA. This CDR3 region has 14 residues. CDR3 protein: CASSLEGNTDTQYF.

The CDR3 here is CASSQDGPLQETQYF. V usage is TRBV14 and J usage is TRBJ2-5; the D call of TRBD2 rests on TCRdb alone, since no DNA is present to check it. The germline V gene has CDR1 SGHDN and CDR2 FVKESK. The CDR3 covers 15 residues. Full variable domain (rest looked up from reference TRBV14 and TRBJ2-5): EAGVTQFPSHSVIEKGQTVTLRCDPISGHDNLYWYRRVMGKEIKFLLHFVKESKQDESGMPNNRFLAERTGGTYSTLKVQPAELEDSGVYFCASSQDGPLQETQYFGPGTRLLVL.

This sequence joins TRBV5-5 and TRBJ2-1; TCRdb picks TRBD2, but there is no DNA to check that call. This CDR3 is 14 amino acids long. Germline V gene sequence: CDR1 SGHKS, CDR2 YYEKEE (reference sequence). CDR3 sequence reads: CASTRGGRDNEQFF.

V and J are TRBV15 and TRBJ2-6. The CDR3 loop spans 16 amino acids. Germline V CDR1 and CDR2: LNHNV, YYDKDF (reference sequence). CDR3 region: CATSSLKGSGANVLTF.

Considering frequency, this clonotype is medium-sized. The chain couples TRBV7-6 to TRBJ2-7; TCRdb's D gene call, TRBD1, goes unchecked for lack of DNA. From germline, CDR1 is SGHVS and CDR2 FNYEAQ. The CDR3 length is 15 residues. This CDR3 reads CASSLGTGQTYEQYF.

V usage is TRBV13 and J usage is TRBJ2-1. The CDR3 loop spans 16 amino acids. Germline V CDR1 and CDR2: PRHDT, FYEKMQ (reference sequence). This CDR3 reads CASSLGGFSSYNEQFF. Variable domain in full (rest from reference TRBV13 and TRBJ2-1): AAGVIQSPRHLIKEKRETATLKCYPIPRHDTVYWYQQGPGQDPQFLISFYEKMQSDKGSIPDRFSAQQFSDYHSELNMSSLELGDSALYFCASSLGGFSSYNEQFFGPGTRLTVL.

V and J are TRBV20-1 and TRBJ1-1; checking the TCRdb D call of TRBD1 is not possible without DNA. The CDR3 length is 14 residues. CDR1 is DFQATT, CDR2 SNEGSKA, per germline (reference sequence). The CDR3 loop reads CSASPLDRNTEAFF.

The chain employs TRBV20-1 and TRBJ1-4; TCRdb names TRBD1, which stays unverified in the absence of DNA. Germline V gives CDR1 DFQATT, CDR2 SNEGSKA (reference sequence). This CDR3 has 15 residues. CDR3 loop: CSDPPLGGTNEKLFF.

The rearrangement joins TRBV27 to TRBJ2-1; there is no DNA to check the TCRdb D call of TRBD2. The germline gives CDR1 MNHEY, CDR2 SMNVEV (reference sequence). The CDR3 totals 20 residues. The CDR3 loop is CASSQTTTSGRPRAYNEQFF.

Its frequency marks this clonotype as medium-sized (0.01 to 0.1%). The rearrangement uses TRBV6-1 and TRBJ2-1; TCRdb's D call, TRBD1, is unchecked because there is no DNA. The length of the CDR3 is 16 residues. Germline V gives CDR1 MNHNS, CDR2 SASEGT. CDR3: CASSYEEDRVWIGQFF.

The chain employs TRBV28 and TRBJ2-7; TCRdb calls TRBD2, which cannot be checked without DNA. Germline loops: CDR1 MDHEN, CDR2 SYDVKM. CDR3 length equals 15 residues. The CDR3 spells CASSFSGTNLYEQYF.

The chain couples TRBV2 to TRBJ2-7; TCRdb proposes TRBD1, but this gene call is untestable without DNA. Per germline, CDR1 SNHLY and CDR2 FYNNEI. The CDR3 length is 16 residues. The CDR3 here is CASLVWSGEIPYEQYF.

This CDR3 is CASSPNRGIYGYTF. The chain uses TRBV28 and TRBJ1-2; TCRdb returns TRBD1, unconfirmable since there is no DNA. The CDR3 totals 14 residues. CDR1 is MDHEN, CDR2 SYDVKM, per germline.

The chain uses TRBV29-1 and TRBJ1-1; TCRdb names TRBD1, which stays unverified in the absence of DNA. The CDR3 has 12 amino acids. The germline V gene has CDR1 SQVTM and CDR2 ANQGSEA. The CDR3 reads CSVEGRGTEAFF.

The rearrangement links TRBV10-3 to TRBJ1-1. CDR1 ENHRY and CDR2 SYGVKD come from the germline V gene. CDR3 length equals 14 residues. The CDR3 protein is CAISPEAYGTEAFF.

The rearrangement links TRBV7-2 to TRBJ1-1; TCRdb lists TRBD1, though no DNA is available to test this call. Germline assignment: CDR1 SGHTA and CDR2 FQGNSA. The CDR3 sequence is 15 residues long. The CDR3 spells CASSLSLGVWVEAFF.

The V call is TRBV29-1, the J call TRBJ1-1; TCRdb's D call of TRBD1 is untestable without DNA. The CDR3 sequence is 13 residues long. Germline loops: CDR1 SQVTM, CDR2 ANQGSEA. The CDR3 sequence is CSGSGGADTEAFF.

The chain couples TRBV6-6 to TRBJ1-1. From germline, CDR1 is MNHNY and CDR2 SVGAGI (reference sequence). This CDR3 comprises 14 residues. The CDR3 here is CASSYGREDTEAFF.

The V call is TRBV5-1, the J call TRBJ2-3; TCRdb's assignment of TRBD2 cannot be checked, as there is no DNA. The germline V gene encodes CDR1 SGHRS and CDR2 YFSETQ. CDR3 length: 17 amino acids. CDR3 protein: CARPARAGLLVTDTQYF. Full variable domain (missing parts from reference TRBV5-1 and TRBJ2-3): KAGVTQTPRYLIKTRGQQVTLSCSPISGHRSVSWYQQTPGQGLQFLFEYFSETQRNKGNFPGRFSGRQFSNSRSEMNVSTLELGDSALYLCARPARAGLLVTDTQYFGPGTRLTVL.

The CDR3: CASSHREPQGATTPYEQYF. This chain connects TRBV28 to TRBJ2-7; TCRdb reports TRBD1, a call that lacks DNA to check it against. The CDR3 length is 19 residues. Per the germline V gene, CDR1 is MDHEN and CDR2 is SYDVKM.

This chain links TRBV5-5 with TRBJ2-7; TCRdb selects TRBD1, and the lack of DNA leaves this call unchecked. The CDR3 runs to 13 residues. CDR1 is SGHKS, CDR2 YYEKEE, per germline (reference sequence). This chain's CDR3 is CASTGQGSFEQYF. Together with reference TRBV5-5 and TRBJ2-7, the CDR3 gives the full variable domain: DAGVTQSPTHLIKTRGQQVTLRCSPISGHKSVSWYQQVLGQGPQFIFQYYEKEERGRGNFPDRFSARQFPNYSSELNVNALLLGDSALYLCASTGQGSFEQYFGPGTRLTVT.

This rearrangement joins TRBV29-1 to TRBJ2-7; TCRdb proposes TRBD2, but this gene call is untestable without DNA. Germline assignment: CDR1 SQVTM and CDR2 ANQGSEA. This CDR3 comprises 14 residues. CDR3 protein: CSVGLAGAIYEQYF.